A single sample is the source of the 15 T cell receptor beta chains below, sequenced in a study of blood T cell repertoires in COVID-19. Here immunoSEQ multiplex PCR was the method, and the copy in TCRdb shows in-frame clones only, minus some. The table has approximately 120,000 clones, 83% seen once. Sequenced sample: PBMCs or T cells enriched from blood (not recorded which). The receptors were sampled from a man aged 25-40 years who had recovered from COVID-19.

In DNA form, the CDR3 reads TGCGCCAGCAGCTTGGAGCAGGGGAACGAAAAACTGTTTTTT. This codes for CASSLEQGNEKLFF. The chain has TRBV5-1 and TRBJ1-4; tentatively, D is TRBD1 (6 bases). Trimming removed 0 bases from V and 8 bases from J, with 11 bases in between. CDR3 length equals 14 residues. Per germline, CDR1 SGHRS and CDR2 YFSETQ.

For the CDR3, the DNA is TGTGCCAGCAGTCCAGGGGGCAATCAGCCCCAGCATTTT. Protein: CASSPGGNQPQHF. The rearrangement joins TRBV6-5 to TRBJ1-5; the D gene is possibly TRBD1 (6 bases). CDR3 size: 13 residues. Trimming shortened V by 5 bases and J by 2 bases, and 7 bases separated the two germline ends. Germline V gene lookup returns CDR1 MNHEY and CDR2 SVGAGI.

The chain uses TRBV19 and TRBJ1-1, with 9 nucleotides matching TRBD1. Germline lookup yields CDR1 LNHDA and CDR2 SQIVND (reference sequence). V was pared by 3 bases and J by 1 base, with 3 bases of the junction left unmatched. The CDR3 runs to 15 residues. Written as DNA, the CDR3 is TGTGCCAGTAGTATTCCGGGACAGGGGAACACTGAAGCTTTCTTT. It encodes CASSIPGQGNTEAFF.

The rearrangement uses TRBV9 and TRBJ2-1; 9 nucleotides match TRBD2. Germline CDR1 SGDLS, CDR2 YYNGEE. The CDR3 runs to 16 residues. V trimming: 3 bases; J trimming: 0 bases; junction bases outside the gene matches: 4. The CDR3 DNA reads TGTGCCAGCAGCGCCGATAGCGGGAGCTCCTACAATGAGCAGTTCTTC. This sequence encodes CASSADSGSSYNEQFF. The variable domain in full, completed from reference TRBV9 and TRBJ2-1, reads DSGVTQTPKHLITATGQRVTLRCSPRSGDLSVYWYQQSLDQGLQFLIQYYNGEERAKGNILERFSAQQFPDLHSELNLSSLELGDSALYFCASSADSGSSYNEQFFGPGTRLTVL.

The V gene is TRBV5-1, the J gene TRBJ2-2; TRBD1 aligns across 8 bases. Per germline, CDR1 SGHRS and CDR2 YFSETQ. This CDR3 is 16 amino acids long. J was trimmed by 3 bases and V by 2 bases; bases with no gene match: 6. CDR3 coding DNA: TGCGCCAGCAGCTTCCGCAGGGGGCGCGACACCGGGGAGCTGTTTTTT. Its translation: CASSFRRGRDTGELFF.

The DNA for the CDR3 is TGTGCCAGCAGTACTGGGCCCTCTGGGGCCAACGTCCTGACTTTC. It encodes CASSTGPSGANVLTF. This chain connects TRBV6-5 to TRBJ2-6; no firm D call. V was cut by 5 bases and J by 0 bases, with 8 bases left in between. Germline loops: CDR1 MNHEY, CDR2 SVGAGI. CDR3 length: 15 residues.

This clone has only one observation. This chain joins TRBV5-5 and TRBJ2-2; 8 bases agree with TRBD2. The CDR3 is 17 amino acids. Trimming cost V 1 base and J 1 base; bases outside gene matches: 6. CDR1 is SGHKS and CDR2 is YYEKEE in the germline V gene (reference sequence). The CDR3 DNA follows: TGTGCCAGCAGCTTGAGGCTAGCGGGCTTGAACACCGGGGAGCTGTTTTTT. Encoded protein: CASSLRLAGLNTGELFF.

The chain is built from TRBV9 and TRBJ1-3; no definite D call. Germline loops: CDR1 SGDLS, CDR2 YYNGEE. CDR3 length: 13 residues. V gave up 3 bases and J gave up 3 bases, with 7 bases separating them. CDR3 residues: CASSALIGNTIYF. The CDR3 nucleotides are TGTGCCAGCAGCGCCCTTATTGGAAACACCATATATTTT.

The chain links TRBV11-2 to TRBJ1-1; D is undetermined. The V gene lost 3 bases and the J gene lost 1 base, with 15 bases spanning the gap. This CDR3 comprises 16 residues. Germline V lookup: CDR1 SGHAT, CDR2 FQNNGV. The CDR3 bases are TGTGCCAGCAGCTTGGGCTTGGAGGGTTGGAACACTGAAGCTTTCTTT. Translation: CASSLGLEGWNTEAFF.

The J gene is TRBJ1-1, the V gene TRBV5-6; D not certain. V was trimmed by 2 bases and J by 0 bases, leaving 5 bases between them. CDR3 size: 13 residues. CDR1 and CDR2 from the germline V gene are SGHDT and YYEEEE. CDR3 DNA sequence: TGTGCCAGCAGCTTCAGGTTGAACACTGAAGCTTTCTTT. This encodes CASSFRLNTEAFF.

The chain recombines TRBV6-5 with TRBJ2-3; 7 bases agree with TRBD1. The CDR3 loop spans 15 amino acids. Germline values: CDR1 MNHEY, CDR2 SVGAGI. V was pared by 7 bases and J by 0 bases, with 7 bases of the junction left unmatched. CDR3 protein: CASTEDRTSTDTQYF. In nucleotides, the CDR3 is TGTGCCAGCACCGAGGACAGGACTAGCACAGATACGCAGTATTTT.

On this clone itself: This CDR3 is also generated by other DNA sequences in the sample. The chain combines TRBV6-5 with TRBJ1-2; weak D call: TRBD1 (5 bases). V lost 0 bases to trimming and J lost 8 bases, with 10 bases between them. Germline V CDR1 and CDR2: MNHEY, SVGAGI. There are 13 residues in the CDR3. Written as DNA, the CDR3 is TGTGCCAGCAGTTACTCGGGGGGGATGGGCTACACCTTC. Protein product: CASSYSGGMGYTF.

This clone appeared a few times. Distinct nucleotide sequences in the sample also encode this CDR3. This chain links TRBV11-2 with TRBJ2-7; no definite D call. The CDR3 has 14 amino acids. The V gene lost 1 base and the J gene lost 0 bases, with 7 bases spanning the gap. Germline loops: CDR1 SGHAT, CDR2 FQNNGV. CDR3 protein: CASSLGGSSYEQYF. CDR3 DNA sequence: TGTGCCAGCAGCTTAGGTGGCAGCTCCTACGAGCAGTACTTC.

The chain links TRBV5-6 to TRBJ2-7; 7 bases line up with TRBD2. Germline CDR1 SGHDT, CDR2 YYEEEE. Trimming removed 5 bases from V and 12 bases from J; junction bases left unmatched: 20. The CDR3 is 15 residues long. The CDR3: CASRVGLSGKEVMYF. CDR3 DNA: TGTGCCAGCAGGGTGGGGTTAAGCGGGAAGGAGGTAATGTACTTC.

This clone was found once. The gene calls are TRBV30 and TRBJ1-5; D may be TRBD1 (5 bases). Trimming left V 5 bases short and J 2 bases short, with 7 bases between. From germline, CDR1 is GTSNPN and CDR2 SVGIG (reference sequence). The CDR3 length is 12 residues. CDR3 region: CAWGRGNQPQHF. CDR3 DNA sequence: TGTGCCTGGGGCAGGGGCAATCAGCCCCAGCATTTT.